This T cell receptor (beta chain) was captured in a study of identical twins. Overall study findings and caveats: It was out-of-frame TCR alpha sharing in monozygotic twins that models underestimated.

One entry per CDR3 protein, called by TCRdb with MiXCR from the 5' RACE reads. The sample holds about 200,000 distinct CDR3 sequences, 15% to 20% seen once. This clonotype was detected a few times. Its target is unknown. These data were likewise used in another study, on T cells expressing NK-cell markers. As reported in that work: The TCR beta repertoires were obtained from sorted CD3+CD56+NKG2C+, CD3+CD56+NKG2C- and CD3+CD56-NKG2C+ T cells.

The sequencing sample was made of CD8+ T cells sorted from blood. This TCR was sampled from a woman younger than 30 in good health.

CDR3 DNA: TGTGCCACCAGTGATGGAAGGGGTACGGATACGCAGTATTTT. Translated, it gives CATSDGRGTDTQYF. The chain joins TRBV24-1 to TRBJ2-3; possible D gene TRBD1, 5 bases. This CDR3 region has 14 residues. Germline V CDR1 and CDR2: KGHDR, SFDVKD. Trimming stripped 3 bases from V and 6 bases from J, with 12 bases between.